The 20 T cell receptor beta chains given below trace back to one sample, sequenced in a study of blood T cell repertoires in COVID-19. The table came from immunoSEQ multiplex PCR; TCRdb's copy has only in-frame clones and leaves some out. The profile shows more than 150,000 clones, roughly 89% of them singletons. Sequencing was carried out using peripheral blood. Every receptor here comes from a man aged 50 to 60 with acute or convalescent COVID-19.

The V and J genes are TRBV2 and TRBJ1-6, with 9 bases matching TRBD1. Germline assignment: CDR1 SNHLY and CDR2 FYNNEI. The J segment lost 7 bases and the V segment lost 1 base, leaving 2 bases of the junction unmatched. The CDR3 contains 15 residues. CDR3: CASSEGGTGNSPLHF. The CDR3 coding sequence is TGTGCCAGCAGTGAAGGCGGGACAGGGAATTCACCCCTCCACTTT.

V usage is TRBV10-3 and J usage is TRBJ1-3; the match to TRBD1 covers 10 bases. The CDR3 length is 15 residues. CDR1 is ENHRY and CDR2 is SYGVKD in the germline V gene. Germline trimming cut 4 bases from V and 2 bases from J; bases unmatched to any gene: 2. CDR3 DNA sequence: TGTGCCATCAGTGGAGGGACAGGGGCTGGAAACACCATATATTTT. This gives the protein CAISGGTGAGNTIYF.

The chain recombines TRBV7-9 with TRBJ1-6; 7 bases align to TRBD1. Trimming took 0 bases from V and 0 from J; bases not matched to a gene: 2. CDR1 SEHNR and CDR2 FQNEAQ come from the germline V gene (reference sequence). This CDR3 is 17 amino acids long. CDR3 amino acids: CASSLATGSSYNSPLHF. CDR3 nucleotides: TGTGCCAGCAGCTTAGCGACAGGGAGCTCCTATAATTCACCCCTCCACTTT.

This chain connects TRBV11-2 to TRBJ1-4, with a tentative D call TRBD1 (6 bases). The V end was cut by 5 bases, the J end by 0 bases, with 13 bases between. From germline, CDR1 is SGHAT and CDR2 FQNNGV. The CDR3 is 16 amino acids. The CDR3 DNA follows: TGTGCCAGCAGCCCTCGTTGGACAGCAACTAATGAAAAACTGTTTTTT. Translated: CASSPRWTATNEKLFF.

This chain uses TRBV4-3 with TRBJ2-1; a weak D match, TRBD1 (6 bases). The germline CDR1 and CDR2 sequences are LGHNA and YSLEER. V was shortened by 3 bases and J by 4 bases, with 10 bases between the two germline ends. This CDR3 has 14 residues. The CDR3 bases are TGCGCCAGCAGCCAGGGGGCTTTGTACAATGAGCAGTTCTTC. Its protein product is CASSQGALYNEQFF.

The chain recombines TRBV4-3 with TRBJ2-5; 9 nucleotides line up with TRBD2. Germline lookup yields CDR1 LGHNA and CDR2 YSLEER. Germline trimming cut 4 bases from V and 4 bases from J; bases unmatched to any gene: 4. The length of the CDR3 is 14 residues. DNA for the CDR3: TGCGCCAGCAGCCTCGTAGCGGGGGCAGAGACCCAGTACTTC. Translated: CASSLVAGAETQYF.

The V call is TRBV30, the J call TRBJ1-2; a possible D gene is TRBD1 (5 bases). Germline V CDR1 and CDR2: GTSNPN, SVGIG (reference sequence). V was trimmed by 0 bases and J by 6 bases, leaving 8 bases between them. This CDR3 comprises 12 residues. The CDR3 here is CAWSVSGDGYTF. DNA for the CDR3: TGTGCCTGGAGTGTATCGGGGGATGGCTACACCTTC.

V and J are TRBV4-2 and TRBJ2-5, with 10 bases fitting TRBD2. Looked up from germline, CDR1 is LGHNA and CDR2 is YNFKEQ. Unmatched junction bases numbered 3, after V lost 4 bases and J lost 1 base. The CDR3 contains 15 residues. CDR3 residues: CASSRASGGQETQYF. CDR3 DNA sequence: TGTGCCAGCAGCCGGGCTAGCGGGGGCCAAGAGACCCAGTACTTC.

This sequence joins TRBV4-3 and TRBJ1-6; 9 nucleotides agree with TRBD1. V shed 0 bases and J 7 bases; nucleotides not matched to a gene: 1. The CDR3 contains 15 residues. CDR1 and CDR2 from the germline V gene are LGHNA and YSLEER. CDR3 in amino acids: CASSQDGTGNSPLHF. The DNA of the CDR3 is TGCGCCAGCAGCCAAGATGGGACAGGGAATTCACCCCTCCACTTT.

This clone was seen a handful of times. The CDR3 here is CASSYRRSNQPQHF. The CDR3, as DNA: TGTGCCAGCAGTTACAGACGGTCCAATCAGCCCCAGCATTTT. J is TRBJ1-5 and V is TRBV28, with D uncertain. Germline CDR1 MDHEN, CDR2 SYDVKM. V was clipped by 4 bases and J by 3 bases, with 10 bases between them. The CDR3 covers 14 residues.

This clone occurred once. The chain carries TRBV28 and TRBJ2-1; 8 bases are shared with TRBD2. CDR1 is MDHEN, CDR2 SYDVKM, per germline. Unmatched junction bases numbered 10, after V lost 5 bases and J lost 7 bases. The CDR3 is 15 amino acids. In DNA, the CDR3 is TGTGCCAGCAGTCGAGCGGGAGCCGGGGCTAATGAGCAGTTCTTC. This translates into CASSRAGAGANEQFF.

The V and J genes are TRBV27 and TRBJ1-1; D is possibly TRBD1 (6 bases). There are 16 residues in the CDR3. Germline loops: CDR1 MNHEY, CDR2 SMNVEV (reference sequence). V was shortened by 4 bases and J by 1 base, with 16 bases between the two germline ends. CDR3 coding DNA: TGTGCCAGCAGTTATTTGCGGGGGCGGGGGAACACTGAAGCTTTCTTT. Its protein product is CASSYLRGRGNTEAFF.

The chain combines TRBV18 with TRBJ1-6, with D unresolved. CDR1 and CDR2 (germline): KGHSH, LQKENI. The CDR3 sequence is 15 residues long. V was trimmed by 2 bases and J by 6 bases, leaving 11 bases between them. CDR3 sequence reads: CASSPSAGGNSPLHF. CDR3 coding DNA: TGTGCCAGCTCACCATCGGCAGGAGGTAATTCACCCCTCCACTTT.

This sequence joins TRBV4-1 and TRBJ1-1; 7 bases line up with TRBD1. The V and J ends lost 4 bases and 1 base, in that order; junction bases with no gene match: 3. The CDR3 sequence is 14 residues long. Germline assignment: CDR1 MGHRA and CDR2 YSYEKL. The CDR3 DNA reads TGCGCCAGCAGCCTCCGACAGGGGAACACTGAAGCTTTCTTT. It yields the protein CASSLRQGNTEAFF.

The gene calls are TRBV2 and TRBJ1-2; TRBD1 matches 12 bases. Per the germline V gene, CDR1 is SNHLY and CDR2 is FYNNEI. Trimming took 6 bases from V and 8 from J; bases not matched to a gene: 4. This CDR3 region has 13 residues. The CDR3 bases are TGTGCCAGCAGGGAGGGACAGGGGGCCGGCTACACCTTC. As protein: CASREGQGAGYTF.

The chain recombines TRBV28 with TRBJ1-2, with TRBD1 identical over 9 bases. CDR3 length: 14 residues. V lost 6 bases, J lost 8 bases, and 10 bases stayed unmatched. The germline gives CDR1 MDHEN, CDR2 SYDVKM. The CDR3 protein is CASRSGQGTGGYTF. CDR3 sequence (DNA): TGTGCCAGCAGATCGGGACAGGGAACAGGAGGCTACACCTTC.

The chain carries TRBV2 and TRBJ2-5; perhaps TRBD1 as D (5 bases). CDR3 length: 15 residues. From germline, CDR1 is SNHLY and CDR2 FYNNEI. V lost 5 bases, J lost 4 bases, and 17 bases lay in between. The CDR3 region is CASSLQKSRGETQYF. CDR3 bases: TGTGCCAGCAGTTTACAGAAGTCTAGGGGAGAGACCCAGTACTTC.

This chain connects TRBV27 to TRBJ1-5; D is ambiguous. Trimming left V 3 bases short and J 4 bases short, with 4 bases between. CDR1 is MNHEY, CDR2 SMNVEV, per germline (reference sequence). This CDR3 is built from 12 residues. In DNA, the CDR3 is TGTGCCAGCAGTTTCCATAATCAGCCCCAGCATTTT. Its protein product is CASSFHNQPQHF.

The chain employs TRBV7-8 and TRBJ2-5, with D possibly TRBD1 on 6 matching bases. V shed 4 bases and J shed 0 bases, with 9 bases lying between them. The germline CDR1 and CDR2 sequences are SGHVS and FQNEAQ. This CDR3 is built from 14 residues. The CDR3 sequence: CASSSRQDQETQYF. DNA for the CDR3: TGTGCCAGCAGCTCCAGACAGGACCAAGAGACCCAGTACTTC.

The chain has TRBV7-3 and TRBJ1-6; tentative D call: TRBD1 (6 bases). The CDR3 totals 15 residues. The V end lost 5 bases, the J end lost 7 bases, and 15 bases lay between the germline ends. CDR1 is SGHTA and CDR2 is FQGTGA in the germline V gene. CDR3 amino acids: CASSKMTGFNSPLHF. The CDR3 nucleotides read TGTGCCAGCAGCAAGATGACAGGATTCAATTCACCCCTCCACTTT.